The 9 T cell receptor beta chains below come from one sample, sequenced in a study of graft-versus-host responses after intestinal transplantation. TCRdb's copy holds only in-frame clones and misses some; the assay was immunoSEQ multiplex PCR. The sample records some 90,000 clones, 80% to 95% being singletons. These receptors' targets are unknown. Sample: unstimulated CD4+ T cells sorted from spleen or lymph node cells, taken before intestinal transplant. These receptors came from a human donor who received an intestinal transplant.

This clone has a handful of counts. The gene calls are TRBV27 and TRBJ2-5, with D possibly matching TRBD1 (5 bases). Germline-derived CDR1 and CDR2 are MNHEY and SMNVEV (reference sequence). The CDR3 consists of 13 residues. V shed 5 bases and J shed 4 bases, with 11 bases lying between them. CDR3 coding DNA: TGTGCCAGCAGTGGGTGGGGCAGAGAGACCCAGTACTTC. It yields the protein CASSGWGRETQYF.

The J gene is TRBJ2-7, the V gene TRBV6-1, with 7 positions matching TRBD1. V shed 4 bases and J 2 bases; nucleotides not matched to a gene: 14. The CDR3 is 17 amino acids. The V gene's germline CDR1 is MNHNS and CDR2 SASEGT. CDR3 DNA sequence: TGTGCCAGCAGTGGAATTAGAGGACAGGCCCTAACCTACGAGCAGTACTTC. Its protein is CASSGIRGQALTYEQYF.

CDR3 nucleotides: TGTGCCAGCAGATACACCGGGAGTAGGGCTGATGAGCAGTTCTTC. Amino acids: CASRYTGSRADEQFF. The chain carries TRBV5-6 and TRBJ2-1; TRBD2 might be the D (6 bases). There are 15 residues in the CDR3. V was clipped by 5 bases and J by 8 bases, with 20 bases between them. Germline loops: CDR1 SGHDT, CDR2 YYEEEE.

The V gene is TRBV14, the J gene TRBJ1-1; perhaps TRBD1 as D (5 bases). The V end was cut by 4 bases, the J end by 5 bases, with 11 bases between. The CDR3 covers 13 residues. Germline V gives CDR1 SGHDN, CDR2 FVKESK. The CDR3 reads CASSLGLQTEAFF. CDR3 in DNA: TGTGCCAGCAGCCTGGGGCTACAGACTGAAGCTTTCTTT.

The chain joins TRBV2 to TRBJ1-1, with 8 bases identical to TRBD1. The V segment lost 5 bases and the J segment 6 bases; nucleotides outside the gene matches: 8. The CDR3 is 14 residues long. Germline V gene data show CDR1 as SNHLY and CDR2 as FYNNEI. CDR3 DNA sequence: TGTGCCAGCAGTCTGGACAGGGCTCTTGCTGAAGCTTTCTTT. Protein product: CASSLDRALAEAFF.

The CDR3 DNA is TGTGCCAGCAGGTCGGACAGGGGCTCCTCCTACGAGCAGTACTTC. It encodes CASRSDRGSSYEQYF. V usage is TRBV6-6 and J usage is TRBJ2-7, with 9 bases fitting TRBD1. Trimming took 6 bases from V and 0 from J; bases not matched to a gene: 6. Germline V lookup: CDR1 MNHNY, CDR2 SVGAGI (reference sequence). CDR3 length: 15 amino acids.

The rearrangement joins TRBV19 to TRBJ1-5; 10 bases are shared with TRBD1. Trimming removed 3 bases from V and 5 bases from J; junction bases left unmatched: 13. The CDR3 length is 18 residues. Germline CDR1 reads LNHDA; CDR2 reads SQIVND (reference sequence). In nucleotides, the CDR3 is TGTGCCAGTAGTATTTACCCCCCGGGACAGGGGAGCGATCAGCCCCAGCATTTT. It specifies CASSIYPPGQGSDQPQHF.

The CDR3 region has the DNA TGTGCCAGTAGCCCTCAGGGGAACACTGAAGCTTTCTTT. Its protein is CASSPQGNTEAFF. The J gene is TRBJ1-1, the V gene TRBV2, with a tentative D call TRBD1 (5 bases). Germline assignment: CDR1 SNHLY and CDR2 FYNNEI. CDR3 size: 13 residues. V lost 9 bases, J lost 1 base, and 12 bases lay in between.

The gene calls are TRBV7-3 and TRBJ1-2; no firm D call. This CDR3 spans 13 amino acids. Germline lookup yields CDR1 SGHTA and CDR2 FQGTGA. Trimming stripped 6 bases from V and 7 bases from J, with 15 bases between. In DNA, the CDR3 is TGTGCCAGCAGGATAGGGTTCGGTATTGGCTACACCTTC. It specifies CASRIGFGIGYTF.